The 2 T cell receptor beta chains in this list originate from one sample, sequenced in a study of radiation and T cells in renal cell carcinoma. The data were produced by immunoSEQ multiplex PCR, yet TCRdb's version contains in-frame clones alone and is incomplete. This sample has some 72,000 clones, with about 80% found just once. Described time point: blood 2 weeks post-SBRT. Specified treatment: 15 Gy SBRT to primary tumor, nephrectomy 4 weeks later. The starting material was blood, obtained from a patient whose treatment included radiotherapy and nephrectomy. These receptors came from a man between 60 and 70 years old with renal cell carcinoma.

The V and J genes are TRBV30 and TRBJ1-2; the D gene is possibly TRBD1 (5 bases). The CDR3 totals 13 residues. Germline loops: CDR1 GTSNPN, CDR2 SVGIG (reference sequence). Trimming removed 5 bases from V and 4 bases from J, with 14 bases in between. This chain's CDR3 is CAWGRDRPYGYTF. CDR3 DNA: TGTGCCTGGGGAAGGGACCGGCCCTATGGCTACACCTTC.

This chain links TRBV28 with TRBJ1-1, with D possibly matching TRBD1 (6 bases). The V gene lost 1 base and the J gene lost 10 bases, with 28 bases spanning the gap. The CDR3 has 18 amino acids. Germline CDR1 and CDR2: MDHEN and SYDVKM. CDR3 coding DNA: TGTGCCAGCAGTTTATCTTTACCCCTCTTTCAGGGGTCCATGGGAGCTTTCTTT. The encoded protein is CASSLSLPLFQGSMGAFF.